The 21 T cell receptor beta chains reported below all come from one sample, sequenced in a study of shared clonotypes between healthy human individuals. Profiling relied on immunoSEQ multiplex PCR, and the TCRdb table lists in-frame clones only, not all of them. The repertoire holds roughly 1.4 million clones, with less than 99% as singletons. Sequencing was done on a sample of naive CD4+ T cells sorted from blood. Subset noted: CD45RA+ positively selected. The receptors were gathered from a man aged 25-40 years in good health.

This chain joins TRBV6-1 and TRBJ2-7; 10 nucleotides match TRBD2. The CDR3 spans 13 residues. Germline loops: CDR1 MNHNS, CDR2 SASEGT. V lost 8 bases, J lost 3 bases, and 4 bases stayed unmatched. The CDR3 reads CASGLAGVYEQYF. In nucleotides, the CDR3 is TGTGCCAGCGGTCTAGCGGGAGTCTACGAGCAGTACTTC.

The chain combines TRBV30 with TRBJ1-2, with D perhaps TRBD1 (6 bases). This CDR3 has 12 residues. CDR1 and CDR2 from the germline V gene are GTSNPN and SVGIG (reference sequence). Trimming left V 7 bases short and J 8 bases short, with 17 bases between. CDR3 bases: TGTGCCTCAAGAACAGGGATTATCGGCTACACCTTC. This translates into CASRTGIIGYTF.

V is TRBV2 and J is TRBJ1-2, with D uncertain. The CDR3 sequence is 10 residues long. V was pared by 8 bases and J by 2 bases, with 3 bases between. From germline, CDR1 is SNHLY and CDR2 FYNNEI. The CDR3 DNA reads as TGTGCCAGCGTGAACTATGGCTACACCTTC. Protein product: CASVNYGYTF.

V and J are TRBV7-6 and TRBJ1-1; no reliable D call. The germline gives CDR1 SGHVS, CDR2 FNYEAQ. The CDR3 has 13 amino acids. Trimming removed 0 bases at V and 8 bases at J, with 10 bases between. The CDR3 nucleotides read TGTGCCAGCAGCTTAGCGGGCTTAGTAGAAGCTTTCTTT. Protein sequence: CASSLAGLVEAFF.

The chain couples TRBV15 to TRBJ2-3, with D possibly matching TRBD2 (5 bases). Germline V gives CDR1 LNHNV, CDR2 YYDKDF (reference sequence). V was pared by 5 bases and J by 9 bases, with 12 bases between. This CDR3 has 12 residues. The CDR3 sequence is CATSDASRTQYF. The DNA for the CDR3 is TGTGCCACCAGCGACGCTAGCAGGACGCAGTATTTT.

V gene TRBV28 combines with J gene TRBJ1-4; 7 nucleotides align to TRBD1. The CDR3 runs 14 residues. V lost 6 bases to trimming and J lost 5 bases; unmatched junction nucleotides: 6. Germline V lookup: CDR1 MDHEN, CDR2 SYDVKM. The CDR3 sequence is CASRLTGINEKLFF. The CDR3, as DNA: TGTGCCAGCAGATTGACAGGGATCAATGAAAAACTGTTTTTT.

The genes are TRBV7-9 and TRBJ1-2; D is undetermined. V was shortened by 2 bases and J by 3 bases, with 7 bases between the two germline ends. Per the germline V gene, CDR1 is SEHNR and CDR2 is FQNEAQ (reference sequence). The length of the CDR3 is 13 residues. The chain's CDR3 is CASSLLGYYGYTF. The CDR3 DNA reads as TGTGCCAGCAGCTTATTAGGGTACTATGGCTACACCTTC.

The genes are TRBV19 and TRBJ2-6; D unresolved. Per germline, CDR1 LNHDA and CDR2 SQIVND (reference sequence). The CDR3 is made up of 15 amino acids. The V gene lost 11 bases and the J gene lost 2 bases, with 16 bases spanning the gap. CDR3 protein: CAASSGVPGANVLTF. CDR3 nucleotides: TGTGCCGCCAGTAGTGGGGTCCCTGGGGCCAACGTCCTGACTTTC. Full variable domain (remainder filled in from reference TRBV19 and TRBJ2-6): DGGITQSPKYLFRKEGQNVTLSCEQNLNHDAMYWYRQDPGQGLRLIYYSQIVNDFQKGDIAEGYSVSREKKESFPLTVTSAQKNPTAFYLCAASSGVPGANVLTFGAGSRLTVL.

The rearrangement links TRBV7-2 to TRBJ2-3, with a possible D match to TRBD1 (5 bases). The CDR3 has 17 residues. CDR1 SGHTA and CDR2 FQGNSA come from the germline V gene. V lost 5 bases, J lost 4 bases, and 22 bases lay in between. The CDR3 DNA reads as TGTGCCAGCAGCCGCAGGACACCCAAGTCTTTGTCAGATACGCAGTATTTT. It translates to CASSRRTPKSLSDTQYF.

J is TRBJ1-2 and V is TRBV5-1, with 12 nucleotides matching TRBD1. The CDR3 loop spans 16 amino acids. Germline loops: CDR1 SGHRS, CDR2 YFSETQ. V lost 3 bases and J lost 4; bases outside the gene matches: 7. The CDR3 DNA reads TGCGCCAGCAGCTGGGATCCGGGACAGGGGGCCTATGGCTACACCTTC. Encoded protein: CASSWDPGQGAYGYTF.

The chain has TRBV18 and TRBJ1-4; D gene ambiguous. CDR3 length: 15 residues. Trimming left V 0 bases short and J 6 bases short, with 11 bases between. Germline V CDR1 and CDR2: KGHSH, LQKENI. The chain's CDR3 is CASSPPSGRYEKLFF. Written as DNA, the CDR3 is TGTGCCAGCTCACCACCGTCCGGAAGATATGAAAAACTGTTTTTT.

The V gene is TRBV25-1, the J gene TRBJ1-3; 9 bases are a match to TRBD1. Germline V gene lookup returns CDR1 MGHDK and CDR2 SYGVNS. V was clipped by 4 bases and J by 8 bases; unmatched bases: 12. The CDR3 covers 16 residues. In DNA, the CDR3 is TGTGCCAGCAGTGTATCCCTAGGGGACAGGGTAGACACCATATATTTT. Amino acids: CASSVSLGDRVDTIYF.

V gene TRBV7-3 combines with J gene TRBJ2-5; D gene ambiguous. There are 11 residues in the CDR3. The V gene lost 2 bases and the J gene lost 5 bases, with 3 bases spanning the gap. The germline gives CDR1 SGHTA, CDR2 FQGTGA. Here the CDR3 reads CASSLAETQYF. CDR3 nucleotide sequence: TGTGCCAGCAGCTTAGCGGAGACCCAGTACTTC.

V gene TRBV5-1 combines with J gene TRBJ2-7; either TRBD1 or TRBD2 may fit D (5 bases each). From germline, CDR1 is SGHRS and CDR2 YFSETQ. The CDR3 sequence is 13 residues long. With 5 bases removed from V and 8 bases from J, the gap between germline ends came to 17 bases. CDR3 protein: CASSPDGPGQQYF. The DNA for the CDR3 is TGCGCCAGCAGTCCTGACGGGCCGGGACAGCAGTACTTC.

The chain couples TRBV9 to TRBJ2-2; the D gene is possibly TRBD1 (5 bases). Germline CDR1 and CDR2: SGDLS and YYNGEE. CDR3 length: 16 amino acids. Trimming took 0 bases from V and 4 from J, leaving 13 bases between them. In nucleotides, the CDR3 is TGTGCCAGCAGCGTAGGACCTAGGGGTCCCACCGGGGAGCTGTTTTTT. Encoded protein: CASSVGPRGPTGELFF.

The chain uses TRBV5-1 and TRBJ2-3; 7 bases are shared with TRBD1. The germline CDR1 and CDR2 sequences are SGHRS and YFSETQ. CDR3 length equals 15 residues. The J segment lost 0 bases and the V segment lost 6 bases, leaving 7 bases of the junction unmatched. This chain's CDR3 is CASTLDRTSTDTQYF. The DNA for the CDR3 is TGCGCCAGCACCCTGGACAGGACGAGCACAGATACGCAGTATTTT. The variable domain in full, with the rest retrieved from reference TRBV5-1 and TRBJ2-3, is KAGVTQTPRYLIKTRGQQVTLSCSPISGHRSVSWYQQTPGQGLQFLFEYFSETQRNKGNFPGRFSGRQFSNSRSEMNVSTLELGDSALYLCASTLDRTSTDTQYFGPGTRLTVL.

The V gene is TRBV18, the J gene TRBJ2-7; 7 bases are shared with TRBD1. CDR3 length equals 15 residues. Germline CDR1 reads KGHSH; CDR2 reads LQKENI. After removal of 6 bases from V and 3 bases from J, the junction contained 11 bases not matched to a gene. The CDR3 is CASSQQGPTGYEQYF. For the CDR3, the DNA is TGTGCCAGCTCTCAACAGGGGCCTACCGGCTACGAGCAGTACTTC.

The chain couples TRBV18 to TRBJ2-2; 7 bases align to TRBD2. There are 14 residues in the CDR3. V was clipped by 3 bases and J by 5 bases; unmatched bases: 3. Germline CDR1 reads KGHSH; CDR2 reads LQKENI. The chain's CDR3 is CASSPREPTGELFF. The CDR3 bases are TGTGCCAGCTCACCGCGGGAGCCGACCGGGGAGCTGTTTTTT.

This chain links TRBV11-2 with TRBJ2-5, with D maybe TRBD2 (5 bases). V was cut by 4 bases and J by 0 bases, with 6 bases left in between. From germline, CDR1 is SGHAT and CDR2 FQNNGV. CDR3 length equals 13 residues. The CDR3 region has the DNA TGTGCCAGCAGCTCGGGGTACCAAGAGACCCAGTACTTC. Translating gives CASSSGYQETQYF. Complete variable domain (other parts from reference TRBV11-2 and TRBJ2-5): EAGVAQSPRYKIIEKRQSVAFWCNPISGHATLYWYQQILGQGPKLLIQFQNNGVVDDSQLPKDRFSAERLKGVDSTLKIQPAKLEDSAVYLCASSSGYQETQYFGPGTRLLVL.

This rearrangement joins TRBV5-8 to TRBJ2-7, with D tentatively TRBD1 (6 bases). The V end lost 0 bases, the J end lost 2 bases, and 12 bases lay between the germline ends. Germline V gives CDR1 SGHTS, CDR2 YDEGEE. This CDR3 is built from 15 residues. The CDR3 DNA reads as TGTGCCAGCAGCTTGGAACAGGGTTTTCCCTACGAGCAGTACTTC. Its protein is CASSLEQGFPYEQYF.

The genes are TRBV7-2 and TRBJ1-3; D is ambiguous. The germline CDR1 and CDR2 sequences are SGHTA and FQGNSA. The CDR3 spans 13 residues. The V end was cut by 1 base, the J end by 5 bases, with 6 bases between. CDR3 sequence (DNA): TGTGCCAGCAGCTTAGTGGCTAGAAACACCATATATTTT. Translating gives CASSLVARNTIYF.